This TCR beta chain appears in the sequencing data of a study of T cells in Graves' hyperthyroidism and ophthalmopathy. The overall study: Peripheral blood was drawn at first diagnosis, prior to all treatment.

CDR1 is GTSNPN and CDR2 is SVGIG in the germline V gene (reference sequence). Trimming shortened V by 4 bases and J by 1 base, and 9 bases separated the two germline ends. The CDR3 covers 13 residues. Each diagnosis was grounded in clinical symptoms, serum thyroxine and TRAb, thyroid ultrasound, and orbital computed tomography. The PBMCs studied were ones that came from about 9.9 ml fresh peripheral blood. Many counts were recorded for this clonotype. Its target is not known. Amplification targeted TCR beta CDR3 regions from RNA transcripts. When the TCR CDR3 underwent first-round RT-PCR, the HTBI primer set was used. TCRdb analysed the multiplex PCR reads with MiXCR anew, one entry per CDR3 protein. Found here are nearly 600,000 distinct CDR3 sequences, about 15% of them singletons; the top ten hold less than 6%. Findings of the study overall: Ophthalmopathy was model-predicted a median roughly 6.3 months pre-onset.

Material for sequencing was blood. This receptor was taken from a woman aged 25-40 years with Graves' hyperthyroidism that later progressed to Graves' ophthalmopathy. The chain is built from TRBV30 and TRBJ2-3; a possible D gene is TRBD1 (6 bases). The CDR3 DNA is TGTGCCTGGACAGGGGTCGGCACAGATACGCAGTATTTT. Translated: CAWTGVGTDTQYF. The variable domain in full, with the rest retrieved from reference TRBV30 and TRBJ2-3, is SQTIHQWPATLVQPVGSPLSLECTVEGTSNPNLYWYRQAAGRGLQLLFYSVGIGQISSEVPQNLSASRPQDRQFILSSKKLLLSDSGFYLCAWTGVGTDTQYFGPGTRLTVL.